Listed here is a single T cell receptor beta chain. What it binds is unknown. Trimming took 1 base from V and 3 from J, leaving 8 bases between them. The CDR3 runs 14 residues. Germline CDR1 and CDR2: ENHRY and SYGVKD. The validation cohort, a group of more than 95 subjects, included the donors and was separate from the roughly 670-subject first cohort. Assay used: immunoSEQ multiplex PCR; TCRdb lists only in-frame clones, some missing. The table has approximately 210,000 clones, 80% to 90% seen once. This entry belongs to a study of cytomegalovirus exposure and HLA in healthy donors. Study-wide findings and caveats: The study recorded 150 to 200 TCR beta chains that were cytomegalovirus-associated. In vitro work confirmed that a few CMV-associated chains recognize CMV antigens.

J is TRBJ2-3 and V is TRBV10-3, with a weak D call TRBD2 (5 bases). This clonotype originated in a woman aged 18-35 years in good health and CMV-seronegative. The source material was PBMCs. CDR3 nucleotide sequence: TGTGCCATCAGTGAGTGGGAGAGGACAGATACGCAGTATTTT. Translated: CAISEWERTDTQYF.